This T cell receptor (beta chain) was retrieved from a study of cytomegalovirus exposure and HLA in healthy donors. The PCR ran on 60 Vbeta and 13 Jbeta primers. Here immunoSEQ multiplex PCR was the method, and the copy in TCRdb shows in-frame clones only, minus some. The table records approximately 170,000 clones, 65% to 85% of them present only once. Whole-study findings and limits: Using a false discovery rate of 0.05, a later analysis showed that 16,951 TCR beta sequences were associated with HLA alleles. Later work found that TCR association rates differed between HLA loci; DRB1 had the most and HLA-C the fewest.

Concerning this clone itself: Antigen specificity is unknown.

Trimming took off 8 bases at V and 6 bases at J, with 8 bases between the two ends. Per the germline V gene, CDR1 is SGHDN and CDR2 is FVKESK. This CDR3 has 12 residues. The origin of this receptor is a male donor in good health and CMV-seronegative. The chain employs TRBV14 and TRBJ1-6; D call uncertain. Sequenced sample: PBMCs. DNA for the CDR3: TGTGCCAGCGCGCCTCTTAATTCACCCCTCCACTTT. Encoded protein: CASAPLNSPLHF.